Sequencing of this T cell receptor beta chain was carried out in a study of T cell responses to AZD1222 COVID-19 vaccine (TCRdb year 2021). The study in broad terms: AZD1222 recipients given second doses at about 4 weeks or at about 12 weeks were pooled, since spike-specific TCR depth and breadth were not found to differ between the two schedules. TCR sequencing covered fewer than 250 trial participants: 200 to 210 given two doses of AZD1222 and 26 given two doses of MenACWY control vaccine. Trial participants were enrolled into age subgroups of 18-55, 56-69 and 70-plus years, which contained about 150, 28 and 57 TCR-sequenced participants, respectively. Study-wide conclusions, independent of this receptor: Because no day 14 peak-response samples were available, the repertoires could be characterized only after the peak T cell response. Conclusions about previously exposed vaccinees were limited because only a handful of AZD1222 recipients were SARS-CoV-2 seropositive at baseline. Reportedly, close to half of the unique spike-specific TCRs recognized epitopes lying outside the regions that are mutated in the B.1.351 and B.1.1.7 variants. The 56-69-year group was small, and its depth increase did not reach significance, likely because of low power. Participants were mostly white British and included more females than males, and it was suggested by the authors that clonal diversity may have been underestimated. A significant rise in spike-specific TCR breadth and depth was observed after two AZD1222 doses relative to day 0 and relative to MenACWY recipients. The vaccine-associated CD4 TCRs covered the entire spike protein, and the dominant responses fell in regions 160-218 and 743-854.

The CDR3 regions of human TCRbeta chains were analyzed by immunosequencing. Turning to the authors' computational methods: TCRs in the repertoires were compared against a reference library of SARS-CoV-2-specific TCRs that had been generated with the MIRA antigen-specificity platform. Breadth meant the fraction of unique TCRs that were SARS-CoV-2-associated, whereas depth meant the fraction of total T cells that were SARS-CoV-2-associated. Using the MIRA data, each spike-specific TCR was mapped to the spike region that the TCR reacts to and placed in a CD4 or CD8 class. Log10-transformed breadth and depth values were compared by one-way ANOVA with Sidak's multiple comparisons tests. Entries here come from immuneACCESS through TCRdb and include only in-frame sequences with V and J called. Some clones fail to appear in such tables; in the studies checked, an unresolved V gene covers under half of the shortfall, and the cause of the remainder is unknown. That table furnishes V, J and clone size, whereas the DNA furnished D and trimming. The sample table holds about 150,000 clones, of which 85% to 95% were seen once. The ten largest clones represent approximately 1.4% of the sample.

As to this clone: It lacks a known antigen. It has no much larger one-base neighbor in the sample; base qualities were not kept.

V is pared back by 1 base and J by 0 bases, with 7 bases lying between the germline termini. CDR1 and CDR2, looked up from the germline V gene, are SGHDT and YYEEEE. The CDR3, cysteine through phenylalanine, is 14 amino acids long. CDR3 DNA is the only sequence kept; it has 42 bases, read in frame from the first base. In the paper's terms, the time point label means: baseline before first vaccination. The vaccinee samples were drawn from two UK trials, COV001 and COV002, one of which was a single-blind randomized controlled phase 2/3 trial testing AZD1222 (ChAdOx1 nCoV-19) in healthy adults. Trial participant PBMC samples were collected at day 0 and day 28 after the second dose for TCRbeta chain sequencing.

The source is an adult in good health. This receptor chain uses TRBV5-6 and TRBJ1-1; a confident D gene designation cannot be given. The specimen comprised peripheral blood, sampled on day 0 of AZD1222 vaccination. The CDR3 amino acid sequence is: CASSLRQVNTEAFF. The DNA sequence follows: TGTGCCAGCAGCTTGAGGCAGGTGAACACTGAAGCTTTCTTT. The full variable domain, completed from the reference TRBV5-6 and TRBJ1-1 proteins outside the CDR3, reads DAGVTQSPTHLIKTRGQQVTLRCSPKSGHDTVSWYQQALGQGPQFIFQYYEEEERQRGNFPDRFSGHQFPNYSSELNVNALLLGDSALYLCASSLRQVNTEAFFGQGTRLTVV.